This entry is about one T cell receptor beta chain. What it binds is unknown. Extracted RNA was reverse transcribed, and the resulting cDNA served as sequencing template. The method was immunoSEQ multiplex PCR; TCRdb's version includes in-frame clones alone and lacks a portion of them. The sample has 130,000 to 150,000 clones, around two thirds seen once; the top ten hold less than 40%. This entry comes from a study of CD8+ T cells in alopecia areata. Study results and limitations: Relative to normal scalp, lesional scalp, especially alopecia totalis/universalis, showed higher clonality.

The CDR3 runs 11 residues. The germline V and J ends were trimmed by 5 bases and 4 bases, with 8 bases remaining between them. Looked up from germline, CDR1 is SQVTM and CDR2 is ANQGSEA. Material for sequencing was CD8+ T cells sorted from blood. This sequence joins TRBV29-1 and TRBJ1-2; D ambiguous. This clonotype was obtained from a human donor in good health. The DNA of the CDR3 is TGCAGCGTTCTCGCCCGCTATGGCTACACCTTC. Translation: CSVLARYGYTF. The whole variable domain, filled in from reference TRBV29-1 and TRBJ1-2, reads SAVISQKPSRDICQRGTSLTIQCQVDSQVTMMFWYRQQPGQSLTLIATANQGSEATYESGFVIDKFPISRPNLTFSTLTVSNMSPEDSSIYLCSVLARYGYTFGSGTRLTVV.